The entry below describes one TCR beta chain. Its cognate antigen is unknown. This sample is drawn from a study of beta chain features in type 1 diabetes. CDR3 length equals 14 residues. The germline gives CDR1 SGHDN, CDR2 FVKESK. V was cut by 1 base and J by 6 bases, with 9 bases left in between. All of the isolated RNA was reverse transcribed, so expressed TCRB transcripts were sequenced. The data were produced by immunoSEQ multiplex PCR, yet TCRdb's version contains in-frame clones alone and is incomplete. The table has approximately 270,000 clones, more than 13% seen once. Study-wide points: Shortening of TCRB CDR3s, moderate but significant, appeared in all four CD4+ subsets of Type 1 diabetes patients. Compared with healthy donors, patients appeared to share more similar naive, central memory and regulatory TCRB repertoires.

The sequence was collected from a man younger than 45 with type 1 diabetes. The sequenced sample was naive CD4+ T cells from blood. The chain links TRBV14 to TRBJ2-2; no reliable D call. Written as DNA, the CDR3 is TGTGCCAGCAGCCAAGGAAACGTAGCCGGGGAGCTGTTTTTT. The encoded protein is CASSQGNVAGELFF.